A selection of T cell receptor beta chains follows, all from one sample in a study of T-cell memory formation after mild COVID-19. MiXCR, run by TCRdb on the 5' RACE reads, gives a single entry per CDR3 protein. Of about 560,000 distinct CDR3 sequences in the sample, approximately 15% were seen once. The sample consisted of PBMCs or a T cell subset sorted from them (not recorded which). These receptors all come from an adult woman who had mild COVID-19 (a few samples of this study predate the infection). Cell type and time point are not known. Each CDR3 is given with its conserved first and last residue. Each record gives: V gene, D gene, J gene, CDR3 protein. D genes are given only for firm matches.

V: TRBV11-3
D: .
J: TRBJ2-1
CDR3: CASSPRTQLINEQFF

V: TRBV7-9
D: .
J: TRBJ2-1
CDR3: CASLPGTAGVPSYNEQFF

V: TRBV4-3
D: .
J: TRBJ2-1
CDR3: CASSQVLGESEQFF

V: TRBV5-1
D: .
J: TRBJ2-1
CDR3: CASSVPLGVNEQFF

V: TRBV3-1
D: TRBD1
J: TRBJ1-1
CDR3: CASSMTGGSTEAFF

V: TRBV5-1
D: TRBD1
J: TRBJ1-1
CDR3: CASGQGQAEAFF

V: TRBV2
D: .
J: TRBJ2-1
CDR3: CASTPTILEEQFF

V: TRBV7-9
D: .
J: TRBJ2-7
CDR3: CASSPTVSSYEQYF

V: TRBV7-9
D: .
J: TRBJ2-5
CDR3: CAIPLWDTEGETQYF

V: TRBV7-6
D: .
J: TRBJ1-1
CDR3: CASSPVPGLTGDGEAFF

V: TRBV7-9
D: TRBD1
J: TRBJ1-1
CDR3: CASSAQGAVGEAFF

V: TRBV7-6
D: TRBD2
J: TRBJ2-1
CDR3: CASSLMLAGARNEQFF

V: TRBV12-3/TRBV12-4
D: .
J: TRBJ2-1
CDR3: CASTGYNEQFF

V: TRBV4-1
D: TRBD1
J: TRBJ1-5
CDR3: CASSGRTGGDQPQHF

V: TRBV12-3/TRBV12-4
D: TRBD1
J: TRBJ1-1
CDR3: CASSLKGQGMEAFF

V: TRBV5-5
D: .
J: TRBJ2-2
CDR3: CASSFRGPTNTGELFF

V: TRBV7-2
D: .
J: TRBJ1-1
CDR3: CASSLDRTLNTEAFF

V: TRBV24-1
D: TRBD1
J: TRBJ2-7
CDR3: CATSDPGTGGYEQYF

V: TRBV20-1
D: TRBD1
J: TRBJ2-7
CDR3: CSARGQAVTYEQYF

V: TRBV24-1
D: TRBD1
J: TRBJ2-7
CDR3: CATTGPGTAGSYEQYF

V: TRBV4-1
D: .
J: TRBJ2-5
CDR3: CASSRSSRETQYF

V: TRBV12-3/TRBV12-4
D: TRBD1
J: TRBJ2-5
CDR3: CASSLWSGGREETQYF

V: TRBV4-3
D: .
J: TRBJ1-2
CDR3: CASNPQQGANYGYTF

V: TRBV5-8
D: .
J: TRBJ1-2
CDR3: CASSLRARNYGYTF

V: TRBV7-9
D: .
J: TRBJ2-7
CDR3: CASSTRQNEQYF

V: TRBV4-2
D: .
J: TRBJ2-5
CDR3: CASSRGSGLEAETQYF

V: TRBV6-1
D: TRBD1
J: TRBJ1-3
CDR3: CASRPGGEGNTIYF

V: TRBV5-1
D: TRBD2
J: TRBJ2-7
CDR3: CASSLGSGEGGEQYF

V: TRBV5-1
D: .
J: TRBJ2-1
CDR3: CASSLGLAGAAPGSYNEQFF

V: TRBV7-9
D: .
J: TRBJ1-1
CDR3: CASSWETVGEAFF

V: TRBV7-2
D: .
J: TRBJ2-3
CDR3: CASSSRKAGDTDTQYF

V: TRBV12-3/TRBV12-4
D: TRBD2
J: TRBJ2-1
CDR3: CASSGGLAGPSYNEQFF

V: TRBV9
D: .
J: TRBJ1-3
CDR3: CASSVAGLSSGNTIYF

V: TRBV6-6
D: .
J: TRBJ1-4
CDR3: CASSWEGRTNEKLFF

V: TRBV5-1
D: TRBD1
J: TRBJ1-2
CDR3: CASSLERFVRGNLGYTF

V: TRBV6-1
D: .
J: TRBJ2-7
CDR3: CASSENAGNTFGQYF

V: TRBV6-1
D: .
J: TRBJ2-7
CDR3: CASSEEGSPYYEQYF

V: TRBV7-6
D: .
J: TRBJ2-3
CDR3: CASSLAGVLDTQYF

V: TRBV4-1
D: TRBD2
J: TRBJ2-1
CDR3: CASSQIGLAGQKRIYNEQFF

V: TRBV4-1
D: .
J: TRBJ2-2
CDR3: CASSQFLYGGNTGELFF

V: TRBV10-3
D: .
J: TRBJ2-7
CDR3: CAISSSRLQGVSHEQYF

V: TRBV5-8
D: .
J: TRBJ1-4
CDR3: CASSLGQATTNEKLFF

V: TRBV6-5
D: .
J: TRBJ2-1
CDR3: CASSYSRGGNEQFF

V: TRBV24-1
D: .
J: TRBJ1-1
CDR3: CATRRGADTEAFF

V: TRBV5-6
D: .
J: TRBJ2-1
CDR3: CASSPGPADKFF

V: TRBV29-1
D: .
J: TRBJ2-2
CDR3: CSVSDRMSAGELFF

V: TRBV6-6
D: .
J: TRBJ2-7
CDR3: CASRNRQSGNYEQYF

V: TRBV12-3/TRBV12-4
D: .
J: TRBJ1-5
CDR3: CASSPSAINVLPQHF

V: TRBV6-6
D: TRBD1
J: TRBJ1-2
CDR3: CASSDPGQGQVYTF

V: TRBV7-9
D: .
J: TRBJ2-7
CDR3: CASSSRTDSEQYF

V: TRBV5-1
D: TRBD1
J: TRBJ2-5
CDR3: CAGSIGTGGAETQYF

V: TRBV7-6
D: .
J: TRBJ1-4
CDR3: CASSPEGGLNEKLFF

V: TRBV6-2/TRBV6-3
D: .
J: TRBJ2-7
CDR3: CASTPGGGDRTYEQYF

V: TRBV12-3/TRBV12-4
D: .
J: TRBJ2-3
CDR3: CASSYPPTGSRTDTQYF